The rows below give T cell receptor beta chains drawn from one sample of a study of blood T cell repertoires in COVID-19. The table came from immunoSEQ multiplex PCR; TCRdb's copy has only in-frame clones and leaves some out. Of under 300,000 clones in the sample, 80% to 85% were seen once. The sample comprised peripheral blood. The receptors were sampled from a middle-aged woman who had recovered from COVID-19. The CDR3 runs from the conserved cysteine through the conserved F or W. Each record gives: clone size, V gene, D gene, J gene, CDR3 protein, CDR3 DNA. D genes are given only for firm matches. The listing skips clone size in some rows; elsewhere it reads once, few, many or a size class.

size: .; V: TRBV18; D: .; J: TRBJ2-2; CDR3: CASSRQQIGLPQGTGELFF; DNA: TGTGCCAGCTCACGCCAACAAATCGGACTACCCCAGGGCACCGGGGAGCTGTTTTTT
size: once; V: TRBV30; D: .; J: TRBJ1-1; CDR3: CAWRRQYNTEAFF; DNA: TGTGCCTGGAGGCGACAATACAACACTGAAGCTTTCTTT
size: .; V: TRBV10-3; D: TRBD1; J: TRBJ1-1; CDR3: CAISVDRELNTEAFF; DNA: TGTGCCATCAGTGTGGACAGGGAGCTCAACACTGAAGCTTTCTTT
size: once; V: TRBV3-1/TRBV3-2; D: .; J: TRBJ1-4; CDR3: CASRTSAGSSEKLFF; DNA: TGTGCCAGCCGAACCTCGGCAGGGTCGAGTGAAAAACTGTTTTTT
size: once; V: TRBV11-2; D: .; J: TRBJ1-2; CDR3: CASSSARVYGYTF; DNA: TGTGCCAGCAGCTCAGCACGGGTGTATGGCTACACCTTC
size: .; V: TRBV2; D: .; J: TRBJ2-5; CDR3: CASRKDSGRETQYF; DNA: TGTGCCAGCAGAAAAGACAGTGGTAGGGAGACCCAGTACTTC
size: many; V: TRBV7-8; D: .; J: TRBJ1-5; CDR3: CASSLAFRQPQHF; DNA: TGTGCCAGCAGCTTAGCCTTTCGTCAGCCCCAGCATTTT
size: .; V: TRBV5-6; D: .; J: TRBJ2-5; CDR3: CASSLAQPGTQYF; DNA: TGTGCCAGCAGCTTGGCACAACCTGGGACCCAGTACTTC
size: .; V: TRBV5-1; D: .; J: TRBJ2-2; CDR3: CASSFWVAPTEDSTGELFF; DNA: TGCGCCAGCAGCTTTTGGGTCGCTCCGACAGAAGACTCCACCGGGGAGCTGTTTTTT
size: .; V: TRBV9; D: TRBD1; J: TRBJ1-2; CDR3: CASSEGRDRINYGYTF; DNA: TGTGCCAGCAGCGAGGGGCGGGACAGGATTAACTATGGCTACACCTTC
size: .; V: TRBV29-1; D: TRBD1; J: TRBJ1-1; CDR3: CSVAQGGPTEAFF; DNA: TGCAGCGTCGCTCAAGGGGGCCCGACTGAAGCTTTCTTT
size: .; V: TRBV7-9; D: TRBD2; J: TRBJ2-3; CDR3: CASSVLSGGSTDTQYF; DNA: TGTGCCAGCAGCGTCTTGAGCGGGGGTAGCACAGATACGCAGTATTTT
size: once; V: TRBV2; D: .; J: TRBJ2-3; CDR3: CASSAISNTQYF; DNA: TGTGCCAGCAGTGCCATTTCAAATACGCAGTATTTT
size: .; V: TRBV27; D: .; J: TRBJ2-1; CDR3: CASSRRGSYNEQFF; DNA: TGTGCCAGCAGTCGCAGGGGTTCGTACAATGAGCAGTTCTTC